This T cell receptor (beta chain) is from a study of radiation and T cells in renal cell carcinoma. Profiling relied on immunoSEQ multiplex PCR, and the TCRdb table lists in-frame clones only, not all of them. This sample has roughly 61,000 clones, with 65% to 80% found just once. The time point denotes: blood 4 weeks post-SBRT, at nephrectomy. Treatment described: 15 Gy SBRT to primary tumor, nephrectomy 4 weeks later. Nephrectomy followed 15 Gy stereotactic body radiation by 4 weeks. This receptor was identified in a man aged 55 to 70 with renal cell carcinoma. This material consisted of blood, taken from a patient whose treatment included radiotherapy and nephrectomy.

The CDR3 DNA sequence: TGTGCCAGCAGCTTAGCGCTGCGTCGCTCCTCGGGGACTGAAGCTTTCTTT. Translation gives CASSLALRRSSGTEAFF. The chain has TRBV7-2 and TRBJ1-1; D gene unclear. V lost 0 bases to trimming and J lost 5 bases, with 19 bases between them. Germline-derived CDR1 and CDR2 are SGHTA and FQGNSA. The CDR3 loop spans 17 amino acids.